The 5 T cell receptor beta chains in this list originate from one sample, sequenced in a study of OX40 agonist ivuxolimab in advanced cancers. Clones were read by immunoSEQ multiplex PCR, and TCRdb kept only the in-frame ones, dropping some. The sample has tens of thousands of clones, approximately 90% seen once. This sample comprised CD4+ or CD8+ T cells sorted from blood, obtained in a trial of the OX40 agonist ivuxolimab. The source is an adult with an advanced solid tumor such as melanoma, head and neck, liver or kidney cancer.

The J gene is TRBJ2-1, the V gene TRBV12-5, with 10 nucleotides matching TRBD2. V lost 2 bases, J lost 8 bases, and 9 bases stayed unmatched. Germline V gives CDR1 LGHNT, CDR2 FRNRAP. CDR3 length: 16 residues. CDR3 bases: TGTGCTAGTGGTTTGCGGACTAGCGGCCTGGGGGATGAGCAGTTCTTC. Translated, it gives CASGLRTSGLGDEQFF.

CDR3 in DNA: TGCAGCTTTAGGGACTACGGGAGGAATGAGCAGTTCTTC. Its translation is CSFRDYGRNEQFF. The J gene is TRBJ2-1, the V gene TRBV29-1; TRBD2 aligns across 7 bases. J was trimmed by 7 bases and V by 8 bases; bases with no gene match: 11. There are 13 residues in the CDR3. Per the germline V gene, CDR1 is SQVTM and CDR2 is ANQGSEA.

V and J are TRBV29-1 and TRBJ1-1; maybe TRBD1 (5 bases). The V gene's germline CDR1 is SQVTM and CDR2 ANQGSEA. Trimming left V 4 bases short and J 9 bases short, with 21 bases between. The CDR3 consists of 14 residues. CDR3 bases: TGCAGCGTTGGGCAGGGTAACGGGCCTCTAAAAGCTTTCTTT. It is translated as CSVGQGNGPLKAFF.

The chain carries TRBV7-2 and TRBJ2-1; no firm D call. Looked up from germline, CDR1 is SGHTA and CDR2 is FQGNSA. The CDR3 contains 16 residues. Trimming took 4 bases from V and 0 from J, leaving 13 bases between them. The CDR3 nucleotides read TGTGCCAGCAGCTCCAACGGGCTCTCCTCCTACAATGAGCAGTTCTTC. Translating it yields CASSSNGLSSYNEQFF.

The V and J genes are TRBV14 and TRBJ2-7; D might be TRBD2 (5 bases). The V end lost 4 bases, the J end lost 3 bases, and 13 bases lay between the germline ends. This CDR3 is built from 14 residues. Germline values: CDR1 SGHDN, CDR2 FVKESK. This CDR3 reads CASSRELGSYEQYF. The DNA of the CDR3 is TGTGCCAGCAGCCGGGAACTAGGTAGCTACGAGCAGTACTTC.